These T cell receptor beta chains were read from a single sample in a study of T cells in Graves' hyperthyroidism and ophthalmopathy. TCRdb used MiXCR to reprocess the multiplex PCR reads, holding one entry per CDR3 protein. The repertoire holds around 300,000 distinct CDR3 sequences, with roughly a fifth as singletons. The sample was blood. The receptors shown here come from a man aged 50-60 years with Graves' ophthalmopathy. Each CDR3 is given with its conserved first and last residue. Fields, in order: CDR3 DNA, CDR3 protein, clone size, D gene, J gene, V gene. D genes are given only for firm matches. Some rows mark clone size as missing; the rest say once, few, many or name a class of expanded clone.

DNA: TGTGCCTGGACCATGGGGGGCTCCGACGAGCAGTACTTC
CDR3: CAWTMGGSDEQYF
size: NA
D: NA
J: TRBJ2-7
V: TRBV30

DNA: TGTGCCAGCAGTCGACGACAGGGATCTAGCACAGATACGCAGTATTTT
CDR3: CASSRRQGSSTDTQYF
size: NA
D: TRBD1
J: TRBJ2-3
V: TRBV6-1

DNA: TGTGCCAGCAGCCACTTCCAGCAGTTCTTC
CDR3: CASSHFQQFF
size: many
D: NA
J: TRBJ2-1
V: TRBV11-2

DNA: TGCAGTGCAACTAGCGGGAGGGCCTCGGTAAATGAGCAGTTCTTC
CDR3: CSATSGRASVNEQFF
size: NA
D: TRBD2
J: TRBJ2-1
V: TRBV20-1

DNA: TGTGCCAGCAGCCCCTTAGGACTCTATGGCTACACCTTC
CDR3: CASSPLGLYGYTF
size: many
D: NA
J: TRBJ1-2
V: TRBV3-1

DNA: TGTGCCAGTAGTATAGTACGGGGGGCAGGGAGCAATGAGCAGTTCTTC
CDR3: CASSIVRGAGSNEQFF
size: NA
D: NA
J: TRBJ2-1
V: TRBV19

DNA: TGCGCCAGCAGCTTTCGGCTGAATTCCTACGAGCAGTACTTC
CDR3: CASSFRLNSYEQYF
size: many
D: NA
J: TRBJ2-7
V: TRBV5-1

DNA: TGCAGCGTTGGGACAGGGGGTTCAAGCGAGCAGTACTTC
CDR3: CSVGTGGSSEQYF
size: NA
D: TRBD1
J: TRBJ2-7
V: TRBV29-1

DNA: TGTGCCAGTCTCCAGGGGCGGGACACTGAAGCTTTCTTT
CDR3: CASLQGRDTEAFF
size: NA
D: NA
J: TRBJ1-1
V: TRBV28

DNA: TGTGCCAGCAGTTTAAGGGCGGGAGGGCTGGAGGAGCAGTTCTTC
CDR3: CASSLRAGGLEEQFF
size: many
D: TRBD2
J: TRBJ2-1
V: TRBV27